This TCR beta chain is from a study of tumor-infiltrating lymphocytes in primary liver carcinoma. With regard to this clonotype: Its antigen is still unknown.

Germline DNA was extracted too, while blood RNA derived from unsorted whole blood. HBV chronically infected the treatment-naive patients. Prior to the surgical procedure, four milliliters of peripheral blood were collected. With around 520 ng total RNA as template and a constant-region primer, TCR beta cDNA was made. The TCR beta library was amplified through three nested multiplex PCR rounds in a modified ARM-PCR procedure. Two initial PCR rounds of about 11 cycles each paired TRBV1-TRBV30 forward primers with a C-beta reverse primer. MiXCR was run by TCRdb on the multiplex PCR reads, yielding one entry per CDR3 protein. This table holds almost 200,000 distinct CDR3 sequences, almost 65% found once. Broader study findings: It was in tumors, not blood, that the top-250-clone fraction was significantly higher (p = 0.039). In the absence of sorting, bulk samples left CD4+ and CD8+ repertoires uncompared.

V lost 5 bases to trimming and J lost 0 bases, with 13 bases between them. CDR3 size: 15 residues. Germline-derived CDR1 and CDR2 are SGHAT and FQNNGV. Sequenced sample: peripheral blood. The clonotype originates from an older woman with primary liver carcinoma and hepatitis B virus infection. V is TRBV11-2 and J is TRBJ1-2; no clear D gene. The CDR3 DNA reads TGTGCCAGCAGCCCTCGGGAGAGTCCTAACTATGGCTACACCTTC. This sequence encodes CASSPRESPNYGYTF.